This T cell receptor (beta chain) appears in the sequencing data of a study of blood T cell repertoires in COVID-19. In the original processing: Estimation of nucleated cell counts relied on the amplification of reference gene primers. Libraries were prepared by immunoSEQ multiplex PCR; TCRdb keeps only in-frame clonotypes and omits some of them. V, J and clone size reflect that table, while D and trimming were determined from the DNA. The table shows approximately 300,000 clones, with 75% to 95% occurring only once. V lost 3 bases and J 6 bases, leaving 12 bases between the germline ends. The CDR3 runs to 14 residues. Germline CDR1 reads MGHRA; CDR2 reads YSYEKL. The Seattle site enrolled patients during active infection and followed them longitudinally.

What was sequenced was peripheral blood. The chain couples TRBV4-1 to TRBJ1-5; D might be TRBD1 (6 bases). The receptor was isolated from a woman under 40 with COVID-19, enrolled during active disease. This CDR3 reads CASSHGGGLQPQHF. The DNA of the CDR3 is TGCGCCAGCAGCCACGGGGGGGGCCTTCAGCCCCAGCATTTT.